Below, one TCR beta chain is given with its context. The CDR3 covers 15 residues. The V and J ends lost 6 bases and 0 bases respectively, with 13 bases between them. Germline-derived CDR1 and CDR2 are MNHNS and SASEGT. The sample comes from a study of T-cell reconstitution after alpha-beta-depleted transplantation in children. The authors prepared the TCRbeta library with unique molecular identifiers. TCRdb passed the PCR reads through MiXCR, listing each CDR3 protein once. The sample lists 250,000 to 300,000 distinct CDR3 sequences; more than 8% were seen once. This receptor was obtained from a human donor who donated a stem cell graft to a child with SCID. This chain uses TRBV6-1 with TRBJ2-3; D is ambiguous. This specimen was PBMCs from the stem cell graft donor, taken from the stem cell graft. CDR3 sequence: CASSPSPPSTDTQYF. As DNA, the CDR3 is TGTGCCAGCAGCCCTTCCCCCCCTAGCACAGATACGCAGTATTTT.